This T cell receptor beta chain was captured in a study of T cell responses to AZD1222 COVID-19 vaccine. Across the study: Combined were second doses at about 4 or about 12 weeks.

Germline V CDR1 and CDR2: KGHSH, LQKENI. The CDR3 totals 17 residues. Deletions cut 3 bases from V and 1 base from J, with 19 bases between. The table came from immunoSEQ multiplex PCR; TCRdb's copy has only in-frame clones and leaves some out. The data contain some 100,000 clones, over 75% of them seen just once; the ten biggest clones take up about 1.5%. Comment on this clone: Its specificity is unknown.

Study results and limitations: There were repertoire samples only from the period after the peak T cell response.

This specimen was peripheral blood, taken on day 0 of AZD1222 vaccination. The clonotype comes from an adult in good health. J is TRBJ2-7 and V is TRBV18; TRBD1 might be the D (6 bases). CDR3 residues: CASSPRQTGIISYEQYF. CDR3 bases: TGTGCCAGCTCACCGCGCCAAACAGGGATAATATCCTACGAGCAGTACTTC.